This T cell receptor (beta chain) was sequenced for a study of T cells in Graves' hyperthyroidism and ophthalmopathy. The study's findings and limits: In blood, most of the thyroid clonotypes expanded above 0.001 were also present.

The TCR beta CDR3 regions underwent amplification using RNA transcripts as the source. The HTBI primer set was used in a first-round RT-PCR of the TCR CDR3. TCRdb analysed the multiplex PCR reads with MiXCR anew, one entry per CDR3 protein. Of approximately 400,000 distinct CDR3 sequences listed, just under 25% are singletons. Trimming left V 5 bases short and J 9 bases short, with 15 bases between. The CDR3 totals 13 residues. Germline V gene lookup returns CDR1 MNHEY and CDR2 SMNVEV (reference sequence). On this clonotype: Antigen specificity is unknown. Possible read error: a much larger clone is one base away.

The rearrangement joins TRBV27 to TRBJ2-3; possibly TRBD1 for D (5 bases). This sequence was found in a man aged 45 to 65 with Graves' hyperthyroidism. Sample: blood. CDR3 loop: CASSQEPSGTQYF. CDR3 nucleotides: TGTGCCAGCAGTCAAGAACCGTCAGGGACGCAGTATTTT.